These 12 T cell receptor beta chains originate from one sample sequenced in a study of T cells in Graves' hyperthyroidism and ophthalmopathy. Amplification of TCR beta CDR3 regions was performed using RNA transcripts as template. Using the HTBI primer set, a first-round RT-PCR was run on the TCR CDR3. MiXCR was run by TCRdb on the multiplex PCR reads, yielding one entry per CDR3 protein. The profile shows 300,000 to 500,000 distinct CDR3 sequences, over 11% of them singletons. Sequencing input: blood. These receptor sequences come from a man aged 50-59 years with Graves' ophthalmopathy.

This clonotype was detected only a few times. This may be a read error, as it is one base from a much larger clone. The genes are TRBV30 and TRBJ1-5; 10 bases match TRBD1. The germline V gene has CDR1 GTSNPN and CDR2 SVGIG (reference sequence). CDR3 length equals 14 residues. Here the CDR3 reads CAWSGGQGSQPLHF. In nucleotides, the CDR3 is TGTGCCTGGAGTGGGGGACAGGGGAGCCAGCCCCTGCATTTT.

This clonotype was counted many times. The chain has TRBV14 and TRBJ2-1; TRBD2 is a possible D gene (5 bases). The CDR3 extends over 16 amino acids. Trimming shortened V by 4 bases and J by 3 bases, and 16 bases separated the two germline ends. CDR1 and CDR2 from the germline V gene are SGHDN and FVKESK. CDR3 DNA: TGTGCCAGCAGCCTCTTTGGGCGGACTTTCTACAATGAGCAGTTCTTC. Translating it yields CASSLFGRTFYNEQFF. Looking up the rest from reference TRBV14 and TRBJ2-1 gives the full variable domain: EAGVTQFPSHSVIEKGQTVTLRCDPISGHDNLYWYRRVMGKEIKFLLHFVKESKQDESGMPNNRFLAERTGGTYSTLKVQPAELEDSGVYFCASSLFGRTFYNEQFFGPGTRLTVL.

This clonotype has a count of ten or more. The CDR3 spells CASSELWFEDREEYGYTF. The CDR3 nucleotides read TGTGCCAGCAGTGAACTGTGGTTTGAGGACAGGGAAGAGTATGGCTACACCTTC. The J gene is TRBJ1-2, the V gene TRBV2, with TRBD1 matching 8 bases. Germline CDR1 and CDR2: SNHLY and FYNNEI. V lost 2 bases and J lost 5; bases outside the gene matches: 16. The CDR3 has 18 amino acids.

The chain has TRBV6-2 or TRBV6-3 and TRBJ1-5; D perhaps matches TRBD1 (6 bases). The germline V gene encodes CDR1 MNHEY and CDR2 SVGEGT. CDR3 length: 13 amino acids. V lost 5 bases to trimming and J lost 6 bases, with 11 bases between them. CDR3 DNA: TGTGCCAGCAGTCCCGTAGGGGGTCAGCCCCAGCATTTT. This encodes CASSPVGGQPQHF.

Remarks on this clonotype: A read error may explain this, as a much larger clone is one base away. The chain recombines TRBV24-1 with TRBJ2-2, with TRBD2 matching over 8 bases. CDR1 is KGHDR and CDR2 is SFDVKD in the germline V gene. The CDR3 consists of 17 residues. CDR3 bases: TGTGCCGCCAGTGATTTGTCGAGCGGGAGAGGTACCGGGGAGCTGTTTTTT. Protein product: CAASDLSSGRGTGELFF.

This clonotype appeared many times. The chain has TRBV6-1 and TRBJ2-3; TRBD1 is a possible D gene (5 bases). CDR1 is MNHNS, CDR2 SASEGT, per germline. The CDR3 consists of 13 residues. Trimming took 5 bases from V and 4 from J, leaving 10 bases between them. In DNA form, the CDR3 reads TGTGCCAGCAGTCCAGACAGACCAGATACGCAGTATTTT. Its protein is CASSPDRPDTQYF.

CDR3 sequence reads: CASRTGGYNQPQHF. The CDR3, as DNA: TGTGCCAGTAGGACAGGGGGATACAATCAGCCCCAGCATTTT. J is TRBJ1-5 and V is TRBV19; 9 bases match TRBD1. The ends lost 6 bases at V and 3 bases at J; junction bases unmatched: 3. The CDR3 consists of 14 residues. Germline V gene sequence: CDR1 LNHDA, CDR2 SQIVND (reference sequence).

This clonotype was seen ten or more times. The chain employs TRBV2 and TRBJ2-5, with TRBD2 matching 7 bases. This CDR3 has 13 residues. Germline lookup yields CDR1 SNHLY and CDR2 FYNNEI. V shed 5 bases and J 5 bases; nucleotides not matched to a gene: 5. For the CDR3, the DNA is TGTGCCAGCAGTTCAGCGGGACGGGAGACCCAGTACTTC. It translates to CASSSAGRETQYF.

This clonotype has ten or more counts. V is TRBV19 and J is TRBJ2-1; 9 nucleotides line up with TRBD2. With V trimmed by 3 bases and J by 8 bases, 11 bases remained unmatched. The CDR3 is made up of 16 amino acids. From germline, CDR1 is LNHDA and CDR2 SQIVND (reference sequence). The CDR3 DNA follows: TGTGCCAGTAGTATGGTGACTAGCGGAATTTTACATGAGCAGTTCTTC. Its translation is CASSMVTSGILHEQFF. Full variable domain (missing parts from reference TRBV19 and TRBJ2-1): DGGITQSPKYLFRKEGQNVTLSCEQNLNHDAMYWYRQDPGQGLRLIYYSQIVNDFQKGDIAEGYSVSREKKESFPLTVTSAQKNPTAFYLCASSMVTSGILHEQFFGPGTRLTVL.

In this sample, this clonotype turned up many times. The chain is built from TRBV5-1 and TRBJ2-7; a possible D gene is TRBD2 (5 bases). V was pared by 2 bases and J by 1 base, with 7 bases between. The CDR3 totals 13 residues. Germline V lookup: CDR1 SGHRS, CDR2 YFSETQ. DNA of the CDR3: TGCGCCAGCAGCTTTGAGGGATCCTACGAGCAGTACTTC. Its translation: CASSFEGSYEQYF.

This clonotype came up many times. The gene calls are TRBV29-1 and TRBJ2-1; 9 positions agree with TRBD2. The J segment lost 8 bases and the V segment lost 1 base, leaving 9 bases of the junction unmatched. Germline V gives CDR1 SQVTM, CDR2 ANQGSEA. The CDR3 has 15 residues. CDR3 protein: CSVEGGGRAMYEQFF. The CDR3, as DNA: TGCAGCGTTGAAGGGGGCGGGAGGGCCATGTATGAGCAGTTCTTC.

This clonotype was seen at least ten times. V and J are TRBV28 and TRBJ1-4, with D possibly TRBD1 on 6 matching bases. The V gene's germline CDR1 is MDHEN and CDR2 SYDVKM. Trimming shortened V by 6 bases and J by 5 bases, and 13 bases separated the two germline ends. This CDR3 region has 14 residues. CDR3 nucleotides: TGTGCCAGCAGGGGGGCGGGGAGAAATGAAAAACTGTTTTTT. This encodes CASRGAGRNEKLFF.